The rows below give T cell receptor beta chains drawn from one sample of a study of T cell changes during pregnancy in multiple sclerosis. Some clones are missing from TCRdb's copy, which holds only in-frame ones; the method was immunoSEQ multiplex PCR. Among approximately 54,000 clones listed, 80% to 95% were seen once. The source material was peripheral blood, sampled after pregnancy. All receptors derive from a female donor in good health, enrolled as a control in a pregnancy study. Both conserved end residues are part of each CDR3. A D gene is named only where the DNA matches it firmly. The size of a clone is reported for some rows only, either as once, few or many, or as a class for expanded clones.

J: TRBJ2-3; D: TRBD2; size: -; length: 16; V: TRBV28; DNA: TGTGCCAGCAGTTTCATAGCGGGGGAGATCACAGATACGCAGTATTTT; CDR3: CASSFIAGEITDTQYF
J: TRBJ2-1; D: TRBD1; size: -; length: 14; V: TRBV6-5; DNA: TGTGCCAGCAGTTACGACAGGGGGTACAATGAGCAGTTCTTC; CDR3: CASSYDRGYNEQFF
J: TRBJ1-5; D: -; size: -; length: 15; V: TRBV28; DNA: TGTGCCAGCGGCCTCGGGGGGGGCGGCAATCAGCCCCAGCATTTT; CDR3: CASGLGGGGNQPQHF
J: TRBJ2-2; D: TRBD2; size: -; length: 17; V: TRBV10-3; DNA: TGTGCCATCAGTGAGCTGGGGCTAGCGGGGAACACCGGGGAGCTGTTTTTT; CDR3: CAISELGLAGNTGELFF
J: TRBJ1-1; D: -; size: -; length: 16; V: TRBV4-3; DNA: TGCGCCAGCAGCCGCAGAGGTACAGGGTTGAACACTGAAGCTTTCTTT; CDR3: CASSRRGTGLNTEAFF
J: TRBJ1-5; D: TRBD1; size: -; length: 16; V: TRBV7-2; DNA: TGTGCCAGCAGCGCCGCCGGACAGGGCCCCAATCAGCCCCAGCATTTT; CDR3: CASSAAGQGPNQPQHF
J: TRBJ1-1; D: TRBD1; size: -; length: 14; V: TRBV9; DNA: TGTGCCAGCAGCGGGACAGGGTTTGGCACTGAAGCTTTCTTT; CDR3: CASSGTGFGTEAFF
J: TRBJ1-6; D: -; size: -; length: 16; V: TRBV18; DNA: TGTGCCAGCTCGCCCACAGGGATCTCCTATAATTCACCCCTCCACTTT; CDR3: CASSPTGISYNSPLHF
J: TRBJ2-2; D: -; size: -; length: 16; V: TRBV7-6; DNA: TGTGCCAGCAGCTTATATGGGGGAGGGAACACCGGGGAGCTGTTTTTT; CDR3: CASSLYGGGNTGELFF
J: TRBJ1-3; D: -; size: -; length: 13; V: TRBV19; DNA: TGTGCCAGTAGGGCCAGCTCTGGAAACACCATATATTTT; CDR3: CASRASSGNTIYF
J: TRBJ2-1; D: TRBD2; size: -; length: 15; V: TRBV7-2; DNA: TGTGCCAGCAGCTTAGGGGCGGGGGGAAGCAATGAGCAGTTCTTC; CDR3: CASSLGAGGSNEQFF
J: TRBJ2-3; D: TRBD1; size: once; length: 18; V: TRBV7-9; DNA: TGTGCCAGCAGGATACAGCGAACCCGGGACAGAAACACAGATACGCAGTATTTT; CDR3: CASRIQRTRDRNTDTQYF
J: TRBJ1-2; D: TRBD1; size: -; length: 15; V: TRBV7-2; DNA: TGTGCCAGCAGCCCGTCGACAGGGGGCTACTATGGCTACACCTTC; CDR3: CASSPSTGGYYGYTF
J: TRBJ2-7; D: TRBD2; size: -; length: 14; V: TRBV28; DNA: TGTGCCAGCAGTTCGACTAGCGGGAGATACGAGCAGTACTTC; CDR3: CASSSTSGRYEQYF
J: TRBJ1-4; D: -; size: -; length: 14; V: TRBV14; DNA: TGTGCCAGCAGCCAAAGGGGAGGGAATGAAAAACTGTTTTTT; CDR3: CASSQRGGNEKLFF
J: TRBJ2-5; D: -; size: -; length: 11; V: TRBV27; DNA: TGTGCCAGCAGTCACGGCGGGACCCAGTACTTC; CDR3: CASSHGGTQYF
J: TRBJ1-4; D: TRBD1; size: -; length: 15; V: TRBV6-6; DNA: TGTGCCAGCAGTCGGACGGGACAGCCAAATGAAAAACTGTTTTTT; CDR3: CASSRTGQPNEKLFF
J: TRBJ2-2; D: TRBD2; size: -; length: 17; V: TRBV5-4; DNA: TGTGCCAGCAGCTCTTCAACTAGCGGGAGGCGTACCGGGGAGCTGTTTTTT; CDR3: CASSSSTSGRRTGELFF
J: TRBJ2-7; D: -; size: once; length: 13; V: TRBV7-9; DNA: TGTGCCAGCAGTCAGGACAGTGCCTACGAGCAGTACTTC; CDR3: CASSQDSAYEQYF
J: TRBJ1-6; D: TRBD1; size: -; length: 15; V: TRBV13; DNA: TGTGCCAGCAGTTTGAGACAGGGACTTAATTCACCCCTCCACTTT; CDR3: CASSLRQGLNSPLHF
J: TRBJ1-5; D: -; size: -; length: 14; V: TRBV7-2; DNA: TGTGCCAGCAGCTTTAGCAGGGGCAATCAGCCCCAGCATTTT; CDR3: CASSFSRGNQPQHF
J: TRBJ2-1; D: TRBD2; size: -; length: 15; V: TRBV6-6; DNA: TGTGCCAGCAGCAAGACGACGGGGGGAAACAATGAGCAGTTCTTC; CDR3: CASSKTTGGNNEQFF
J: TRBJ1-2; D: -; size: -; length: 10; V: TRBV30; DNA: TGTGCCTTGGGGGCCTATGGCTACACCTTC; CDR3: CALGAYGYTF
J: TRBJ2-7; D: -; size: -; length: 13; V: TRBV5-6; DNA: TGTGCCAGCAGCCCAGGGGCCCCCTACGAGCAGTACTTC; CDR3: CASSPGAPYEQYF
J: TRBJ2-5; D: TRBD2; size: -; length: 17; V: TRBV7-2; DNA: TGTGCCAGCAGCGAGGGACTAGCGGGGGGTGTCGGCGAGACCCAGTACTTC; CDR3: CASSEGLAGGVGETQYF
J: TRBJ1-2; D: -; size: -; length: 12; V: TRBV28; DNA: TGTGCCAGCAGTTTAAATCTCTATGGCTACACCTTC; CDR3: CASSLNLYGYTF
J: TRBJ2-2; D: -; size: -; length: 13; V: TRBV11-3; DNA: TGTGCCAGCAGCCTTACCCGGGGCGGGGAGCTGTTTTTT; CDR3: CASSLTRGGELFF
J: TRBJ1-2; D: TRBD1; size: -; length: 14; V: TRBV29-1; DNA: TGCAGCGTAAACCGAGGGGACAGGGTATATGGCTACACCTTC; CDR3: CSVNRGDRVYGYTF
J: TRBJ2-2; D: TRBD2; size: -; length: 17; V: TRBV7-2; DNA: TGTGCCAGCAGAAAGAGCGCCAGCGGGAGAGGGACCGGGGAGCTGTTTTTT; CDR3: CASRKSASGRGTGELFF
J: TRBJ1-2; D: TRBD1; size: once; length: 13; V: TRBV7-2; DNA: TGTGCCAGCAGCTTAAAGGGGGCGTATGGCTACACCTTC; CDR3: CASSLKGAYGYTF
J: TRBJ1-6; D: -; size: -; length: 14; V: TRBV7-2; DNA: TGTGCCAGCAAAACCGGTAGTACGAATTCACCCCTCCACTTT; CDR3: CASKTGSTNSPLHF
J: TRBJ1-5; D: TRBD1; size: -; length: 18; V: TRBV4-1; DNA: TGCGCCAGCAGCCAAGATAGGAAGGGGACAGCCTCCAATCAGCCCCAGCATTTT; CDR3: CASSQDRKGTASNQPQHF
J: TRBJ2-5; D: -; size: -; length: 12; V: TRBV7-2; DNA: TGTGCCAGCAGCTTAGTTACAAAATCCCAGTACTTC; CDR3: CASSLVTKSQYF
J: TRBJ2-3; D: -; size: -; length: 13; V: TRBV6-5; DNA: TGTGCCAGCAGTTACTCGCCAGCTGATACAGAGTATTTT; CDR3: CASSYSPADTEYF
J: TRBJ1-1; D: -; size: -; length: 11; V: TRBV6-6; DNA: TGTGCCAGCAGTCCAAACACTGAAGCTTTCTTT; CDR3: CASSPNTEAFF
J: TRBJ1-5; D: TRBD1; size: -; length: 16; V: TRBV6-1; DNA: TGTGCCAGCAGTGTGCCCCGCCGACAGGGGGATCAGCCCCAGCATTTT; CDR3: CASSVPRRQGDQPQHF
J: TRBJ1-4; D: -; size: -; length: 13; V: TRBV19; DNA: TGTGCCACCTCACTCGCAACTAATGAAAAACTGTTTTTT; CDR3: CATSLATNEKLFF
J: TRBJ2-7; D: -; size: -; length: 15; V: TRBV5-6; DNA: TGTGCCAGCAGCTTCCCGCGGTCACGGTCCTACGAGCAGTACTTC; CDR3: CASSFPRSRSYEQYF
J: TRBJ2-2; D: -; size: once; length: 16; V: TRBV18; DNA: TGTGCCAGCTCACCACTCCAGGGGTCGAACACCGGGGAGCTGTTTTTT; CDR3: CASSPLQGSNTGELFF
J: TRBJ2-3; D: -; size: -; length: 14; V: TRBV9; DNA: TGTGCCAGCAGAGCCTATGCTAGCACAGATACGCAGTATTTT; CDR3: CASRAYASTDTQYF
J: TRBJ1-2; D: TRBD1; size: -; length: 15; V: TRBV11-2; DNA: TGTGCCAGCAGCCCCCAACAGGGGACAGTGGGTGGCTACACCTTC; CDR3: CASSPQQGTVGGYTF
J: TRBJ1-5; D: TRBD1; size: -; length: 15; V: TRBV7-2; DNA: TGTGCCAGCAGCCTCTATGGACAGGGGAGTCAGCCCCAGCATTTT; CDR3: CASSLYGQGSQPQHF
J: TRBJ2-4; D: -; size: -; length: 15; V: TRBV7-9; DNA: TGTGCCAGCAGCCGCAGCCCGGGAGAGGGAAGCATTCAGTACTTC; CDR3: CASSRSPGEGSIQYF
J: TRBJ1-1; D: -; size: once; length: 14; V: TRBV19; DNA: TGTGCCAGTAGTCGATCGACAGCGAACACTGAAGCTTTCTTT; CDR3: CASSRSTANTEAFF
J: TRBJ2-1; D: -; size: -; length: 14; V: TRBV9; DNA: TGTGCCAGCAGCGTCAGAAATACATACAATGAGCAGTTCTTC; CDR3: CASSVRNTYNEQFF
J: TRBJ1-2; D: -; size: -; length: 11; V: TRBV6-1; DNA: TGTGCCAGCAGCCTTCTCTATGGCTACACCTTC; CDR3: CASSLLYGYTF